This T cell receptor beta chain originates from a study of PD-L1 blockade in urothelial cancer (dated by TCRdb to the late 2010s). Context from the whole study: Therapy was started around 2014 for all patients, and atezolizumab 1,200 mg was administered intravenously every 3 weeks. About 85% of the 29 patients were males with bladder-origin urothelial cancer, and about 60% of the roughly 29 reported a prior smoking history. An ECOG performance status of 0 or 1 was recorded for the patients, and 0 to 3 prior chemotherapy regimens had been received by the patients. Blood samples were analyzed at two time points: 3 weeks after treatment start (second dose) and 6 weeks after treatment start. A median of about 150,000 T cells and around 81,000 unique TCRs was obtained from blood samples, and a median clonality of about 0.08 was observed. An exploratory multi-omic analysis was conducted of the somatic, immune and clinical correlates of response to PD-L1 blockade with atezolizumab in urothelial cancer. Pretreatment tumor samples and matched peripheral blood, collected serially before and after atezolizumab treatment, underwent TCR sequencing. Durable clinical benefit meant progression-free survival longer than 6 months, and TCR features were also tested against progression-free and overall survival. Whole exome sequencing and RNA sequencing of pretreatment tumors were performed alongside TCR sequencing in the same patients. Roughly 10 patients achieved durable clinical benefit and 20 did not. Pretreatment blood TCR-seq was available for around 29 patients, at least one posttreatment blood collection was obtained for around 25 patients, and tumor TCR-seq was available for around 25 patients. The study at large found these results: Among patients with durable benefit, tumor-associated TCR clones showed greater expansion in peripheral blood 3 weeks after treatment started (n ≈ 22, p = 0.022). Improved progression-free and overall survival was found to be associated with pretreatment peripheral blood TCR clonality below the median. Because the sample size was small (n ≈ 29) and many of the analyses were exploratory, the results are meant to be hypothesis-generating.

About this clone itself: Its antigen is unknown. No base quality information exists; no much larger clone differs at one position.

Each PCR received spiked-in synthetic TCR analog templates so that absolute template abundance could be estimated from read counts. Using the immunoSEQ assay, TCRbeta CDR3 regions were amplified from genomic DNA with bias-controlled V and J gene primers. Sequencing of rearranged TCRbeta segments was done at approximately 20X coverage. For the original study's pipeline: Sequencing errors were corrected by clustering, and CDR3s were annotated against IMGT so that V, D and J genes could be assigned. Downstream analyses used only productive TCRbeta rearrangements and left out out-of-frame or stop-codon sequences. To compute clonality, Shannon entropy was normalized by the log of the number of unique productive sequences and then subtracted from one. Fisher's exact test with Benjamini-Hochberg correction, at a threshold of adjusted p below 0.01, was used to find clones that differed between time points or between blood and tumor. TCRdb retrieved this table from immuneACCESS and kept in-frame rearrangements only. Not all clones are present; in checked studies, unresolved V genes account for under half, and no reason is known for the remainder. Clone size and the V and J calls come from that table; the DNA yielded D and trimming. The sample yields 40,000 to 60,000 clones; roughly 80% were counted once. The ten largest clones take up just over 8.5% of the sample.

What this sample's time point label stands for: peripheral blood 6 weeks after treatment start. A total of 25 to 30 patients with locally advanced or metastatic urothelial carcinoma, treated at Memorial Sloan Kettering on a trial protocol, made up the cohort. Peripheral blood mononuclear cells were collected pretreatment and during treatment, at between 1 and 8 total time points per patient. The Qiagen DNeasy Blood extraction kit was used to purify genomic DNA from total PBMCs and from tumor samples. PBMCs were collected pretreatment and during treatment, and were isolated and stored as previously described. The clonotype was recovered from a man between 65 and 80 years old with urothelial cancer. The specimen comprised PBMCs, sampled around atezolizumab (anti-PD-L1) treatment.

CDR3 region: CASSPQDQETQYF. The bases read TGCGCCAGCAGCCCCCAGGACCAAGAGACCCAGTACTTC. The V and J segments used are TRBV10-2 and TRBJ2-5; no confident D gene assignment can be made. The germline ends are 8 bases apart after V is trimmed by 6 bases and J by 0 bases. From a lookup of the germline V gene, CDR1 and CDR2 are WSHSY and SAAADI. CDR3 length: 13 amino acids, cysteine to phenylalanine. The read is trimmed to its CDR3 DNA, 39 bases read in frame from base 1.